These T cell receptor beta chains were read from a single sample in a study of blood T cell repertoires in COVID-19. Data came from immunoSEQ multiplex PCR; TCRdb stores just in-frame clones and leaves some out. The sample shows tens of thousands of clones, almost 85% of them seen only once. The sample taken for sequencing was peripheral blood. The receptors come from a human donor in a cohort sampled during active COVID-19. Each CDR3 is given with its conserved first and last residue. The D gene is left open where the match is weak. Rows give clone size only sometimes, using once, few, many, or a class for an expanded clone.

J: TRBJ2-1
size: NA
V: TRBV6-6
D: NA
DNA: TGTGCCAGCAGTTACGAGGGATACAATGAGCAGTTCTTC
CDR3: CASSYEGYNEQFF

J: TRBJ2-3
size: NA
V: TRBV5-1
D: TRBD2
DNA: TGCGCCAGCAGAATAGGTGGAGCGGGAGTGGGGTCAGATACGCAGTATTTT
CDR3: CASRIGGAGVGSDTQYF

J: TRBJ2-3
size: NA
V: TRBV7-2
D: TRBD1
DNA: TGTGCCAGCAGCTTCAAAGGGGGCCCTAGCACAGATACGCAGTATTTT
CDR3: CASSFKGGPSTDTQYF

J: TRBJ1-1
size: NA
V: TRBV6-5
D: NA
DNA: TGTGCCAGCAGTTACTCCTGGGGGCTGAACACTGAAGCTTTCTTT
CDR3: CASSYSWGLNTEAFF

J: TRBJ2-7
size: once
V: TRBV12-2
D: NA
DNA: TGTGCAAGTCGCTTATCTTCTCTGTTCCTCGGGACAAAATCATTAGGCTACGAGCAGTACTTC
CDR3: CASRLSSLFLGTKSLGYEQYF

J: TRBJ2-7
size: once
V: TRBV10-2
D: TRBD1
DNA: TGCGCCACCAGCCGACAGGGGTACTACGAGCAGTACTTC
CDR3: CATSRQGYYEQYF

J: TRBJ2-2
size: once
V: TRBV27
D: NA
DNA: TGTGCCAGCAGTCCACGGACAGTGCACGGGGAGCTGTTTTTT
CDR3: CASSPRTVHGELFF

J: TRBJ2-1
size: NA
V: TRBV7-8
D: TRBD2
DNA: TGTGCCAGCATCTCTAGCGGGGGGGCCGATGGTGAGCAGTTCTTC
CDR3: CASISSGGADGEQFF

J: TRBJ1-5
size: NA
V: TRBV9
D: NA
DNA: TGTGCCAGCAGCGGCAGGGTAAACGAGCCCCAGCATTTT
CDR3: CASSGRVNEPQHF

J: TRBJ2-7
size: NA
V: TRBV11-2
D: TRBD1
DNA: TGTGCCAGCAGCCTACAGGGGGAGAGCTCCTACGAGCAGTACTTC
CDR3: CASSLQGESSYEQYF

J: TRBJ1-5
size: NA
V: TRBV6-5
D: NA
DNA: TGTGCCAGCACTGCGGGGGGGGGAGGCAATCAGCCCCAGCATTTT
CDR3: CASTAGGGGNQPQHF

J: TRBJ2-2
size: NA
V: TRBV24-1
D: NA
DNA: TGTGCCACCAGTGACAGGGGAGGGACGAACACCGGGGAGCTGTTTTTT
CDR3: CATSDRGGTNTGELFF

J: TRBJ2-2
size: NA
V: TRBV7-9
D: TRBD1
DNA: TGTGCCAGCAGCGGGGACAGGGCGGACGGGGAGCTGTTTTTT
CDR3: CASSGDRADGELFF

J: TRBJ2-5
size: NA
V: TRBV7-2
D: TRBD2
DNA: TGTGCCAGCAGCCCCCTCCGACTAGCTGGTGAGACCCAGTACTTC
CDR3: CASSPLRLAGETQYF

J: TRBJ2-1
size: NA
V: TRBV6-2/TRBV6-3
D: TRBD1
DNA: TGTGCCAGCAGTTACTCCCGGGACAGGGGCTATGAGCAGTTCTTC
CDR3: CASSYSRDRGYEQFF

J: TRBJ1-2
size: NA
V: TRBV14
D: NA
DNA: TGTGCCAGCAGCCACCTACTTACCTCGTCGGGCTACACCTTC
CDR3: CASSHLLTSSGYTF

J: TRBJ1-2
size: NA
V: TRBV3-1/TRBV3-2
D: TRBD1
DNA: TGTGCCAGCAGCCCCCGGGACAGGGTCGACGGCTACACCTTC
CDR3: CASSPRDRVDGYTF

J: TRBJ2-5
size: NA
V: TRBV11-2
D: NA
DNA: TGTGCCAGCAGCGAGGTCTGGGGCTCCCAAGAGACCCAGTACTTC
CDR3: CASSEVWGSQETQYF

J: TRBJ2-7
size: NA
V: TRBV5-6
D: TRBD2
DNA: TGTGCCAGCAGCTTATCGGGCGGGAGGGATTACGAGCAGTACTTC
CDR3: CASSLSGGRDYEQYF

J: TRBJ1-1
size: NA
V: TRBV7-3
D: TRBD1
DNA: TGTGCCAGCAGCTTATCTGGACAGGGAAAAGCTTTCTTT
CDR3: CASSLSGQGKAFF

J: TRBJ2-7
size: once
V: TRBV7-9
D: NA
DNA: TGTGCCAGCAGCTTTTACCCGACAGGGAGGACGGTCGAGCAGTACTTC
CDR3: CASSFYPTGRTVEQYF

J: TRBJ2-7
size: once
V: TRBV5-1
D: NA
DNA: TGCGCCAGCAGCTTGGTTTTGCAGGGAACCTACGAGCAGTACTTC
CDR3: CASSLVLQGTYEQYF

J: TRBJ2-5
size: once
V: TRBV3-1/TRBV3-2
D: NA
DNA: TGTGCCAGCAGCCTCCATCGGGACTTACAAGAGACCCAGTACTTC
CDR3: CASSLHRDLQETQYF

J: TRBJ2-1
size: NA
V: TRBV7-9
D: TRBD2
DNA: TGTGCCAGCAGCTTAGTAGGTAGCGGGGACTTGCTCTTC
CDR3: CASSLVGSGDLLF

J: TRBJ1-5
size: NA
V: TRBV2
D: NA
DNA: TGTGCCAGCAGCCAAGACAGGAATCAGCCCCAGCATTTT
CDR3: CASSQDRNQPQHF

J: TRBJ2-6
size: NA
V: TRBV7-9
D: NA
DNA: TGTGCCAGCAGCGTTACAGGGTCTGGGGCCAACGTCCTGACTTTC
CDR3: CASSVTGSGANVLTF

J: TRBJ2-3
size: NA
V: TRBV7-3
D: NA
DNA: TGTGCCAGCAGCTTAATTCAAGGGGAAGATACGCAGTATTTT
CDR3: CASSLIQGEDTQYF

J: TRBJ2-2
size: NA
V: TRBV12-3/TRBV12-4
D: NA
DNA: TGTGCCAGCAGTTTAATGGGGGGCGGGGAGCTGTTTTTT
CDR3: CASSLMGGGELFF

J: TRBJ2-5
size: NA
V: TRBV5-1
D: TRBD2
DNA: TGCGCCAGCAGACTAGCGGGGGCGACGGAGACCCAGTACTTC
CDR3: CASRLAGATETQYF

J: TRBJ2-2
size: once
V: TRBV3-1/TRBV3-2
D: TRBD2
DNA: TGTGCCAGCAGCCGCGGACTAGAGCGGACCGGGGAGCTGTTTTTT
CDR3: CASSRGLERTGELFF

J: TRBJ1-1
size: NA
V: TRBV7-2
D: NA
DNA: TGTGCCAGCAGCTTAGCCATAGAGAACACTGAAGCTTTCTTT
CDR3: CASSLAIENTEAFF